This T cell receptor (beta chain) was sequenced during a study of blood T cell repertoires in COVID-19. CDR3 length: 15 amino acids. Looked up from germline, CDR1 is SGHTA and CDR2 is FQGNSA. With 2 bases clipped from V and 4 bases from J, the junction kept 4 bases outside the gene matches. This clone was picked up one time. Clones were sequenced by immunoSEQ multiplex PCR, and TCRdb holds only the in-frame ones, with some missing. In the table there are 300,000 to 350,000 clones, roughly 90% of which are singletons. The chain has TRBV7-2 and TRBJ2-3; 9 bases map to TRBD2. This TCR was sampled from a woman in her seventies with COVID-19, enrolled during active disease. Specimen: peripheral blood. The CDR3, as DNA: TGTGCCAGCAGCTTACAAGGGACTAGCCCAGATACGCAGTATTTT. Amino acids: CASSLQGTSPDTQYF.